Listed here are 17 T cell receptor beta chains from one sample, sequenced in a study of post-analysis software for immune sequencing data. Their antigens remain unidentified. Prepared TCR beta cDNA libraries contained unique molecular identifiers. TCRdb redid the calling of the PCR reads with MiXCR, one entry per CDR3 protein. This sample has around 700,000 distinct CDR3 sequences, with roughly three fifths found just once. General observations from the study: With TRBV5-6, TRBV5-1 and TRBV20-1 included, several TRBV segments were more frequent in patients than in controls.

The specimen was blood. The receptors derive from a girl aged 2 to 10 with multiple sclerosis.

V usage is TRBV4-3 and J usage is TRBJ1-1; D unresolved. Germline V CDR1 and CDR2: LGHNA, YSLEER. Trimming removed 2 bases from V and 4 bases from J, with 11 bases in between. The CDR3 is 14 amino acids. The CDR3 sequence: CASSQRPGITEAFF. CDR3 nucleotide sequence: TGCGCCAGCAGCCAACGTCCGGGGATCACTGAAGCTTTCTTT.

This clonotype was detected a few times. The gene calls are TRBV12-5 and TRBJ2-7; 10 bases match TRBD2. V shed 2 bases, J shed 5 bases, and the junction held 6 bases outside the gene matches. Germline V CDR1 and CDR2: LGHNT, FRNRAP. This CDR3 has 15 residues. Here the CDR3 DNA reads TGTGCTAGTGGTTTGCCGGGACTAGCGCTCAACGAGCAGTACTTC. The encoded protein is CASGLPGLALNEQYF.

This chain connects TRBV4-1 to TRBJ2-7; D gene uncertain. This CDR3 spans 15 amino acids. Per the germline V gene, CDR1 is MGHRA and CDR2 is YSYEKL. V was trimmed by 4 bases and J by 0 bases, leaving 13 bases between them. CDR3 DNA sequence: TGCGCCAGCAGCCGGTTGAGGAGCAGCTCCTACGAGCAGTACTTC. Protein product: CASSRLRSSSYEQYF.

The chain employs TRBV20-1 and TRBJ1-2, with D unclear. CDR1 is DFQATT, CDR2 SNEGSKA, per germline (reference sequence). The CDR3 contains 12 residues. V gave up 6 bases and J gave up 3 bases, with 11 bases separating them. The CDR3 protein is CSAQAKDYGYTF. The CDR3 nucleotides read TGCAGTGCCCAAGCTAAGGACTATGGCTACACCTTC.

This clonotype was seen more than once but under ten times. V and J are TRBV4-2 and TRBJ2-1, with a tentative D call TRBD2 (6 bases). V was pared by 0 bases and J by 7 bases, with 7 bases between. Germline CDR1 is LGHNA and CDR2 is YNFKEQ. The CDR3 contains 13 residues. CDR3 protein: CASSQERGNEQFF. CDR3 DNA sequence: TGTGCCAGCAGCCAAGAACGGGGGAATGAGCAGTTCTTC.

This clonotype was found a few times. The chain has TRBV6-5 and TRBJ2-4; D uncertain. V was pared by 8 bases and J by 0 bases, with 8 bases between. Germline V gene data show CDR1 as MNHEY and CDR2 as SVGAGI. The CDR3 has 13 amino acids. Here the CDR3 DNA reads TGTGCCAGCTCCCAAGGAGCCAAAAACATTCAGTACTTC. It is translated as CASSQGAKNIQYF.

This clonotype was observed a few times. This chain links TRBV28 with TRBJ1-1, with D perhaps matching TRBD1 (5 bases). There are 14 residues in the CDR3. Per germline, CDR1 MDHEN and CDR2 SYDVKM. V was cut by 7 bases and J by 0 bases, with 12 bases left in between. In nucleotides, the CDR3 is TGTGCCAGCATCTCCCCAGGGATGAACACTGAAGCTTTCTTT. It codes for CASISPGMNTEAFF.

This clonotype has more than one count but fewer than ten. The J gene is TRBJ2-1, the V gene TRBV29-1; TRBD2 matches at 13 bases. V gave up 3 bases and J gave up 8 bases; unmatched junction bases: 4. Per germline, CDR1 SQVTM and CDR2 ANQGSEA. This CDR3 is built from 14 residues. DNA of the CDR3: TGCAGCGTTGAGCACGGACTAGCGGGAGATGAGCAGTTCTTC. It codes for CSVEHGLAGDEQFF.

The chain carries TRBV20-1 and TRBJ2-1; 8 bases align to TRBD2. CDR1 is DFQATT and CDR2 is SNEGSKA in the germline V gene (reference sequence). CDR3 size: 13 residues. V dropped 6 bases and J dropped 7; count of bases not matched to a gene: 8. The CDR3 reads CSAVSGSLNEQFF. CDR3 DNA: TGCAGTGCCGTAAGCGGGAGTTTAAATGAGCAGTTCTTC.

The rearrangement joins TRBV20-1 to TRBJ2-5; tentative D call: TRBD1 (5 bases). V shed 6 bases and J shed 1 base, with 12 bases lying between them. The germline gives CDR1 DFQATT, CDR2 SNEGSKA (reference sequence). The CDR3 has 13 residues. CDR3 bases: TGCAGTGCCGCCCCAGGGCCCCAAGAGACCCAGTACTTC. It is translated as CSAAPGPQETQYF.

The chain employs TRBV20-1 and TRBJ2-1; 10 bases agree with TRBD2. Germline V CDR1 and CDR2: DFQATT, SNEGSKA (reference sequence). V lost 5 bases, J lost 6 bases, and 10 bases stayed unmatched. The CDR3 has 15 amino acids. Here the CDR3 DNA reads TGCAGTGCTGGAGGGACTAGCGATAGGGTCAATGAGCAGTTCTTC. As protein: CSAGGTSDRVNEQFF.

This rearrangement joins TRBV10-3 to TRBJ2-1, with D possibly being TRBD1 or TRBD2 (5 bases each). Trimming cost V 4 bases and J 9 bases, with 10 bases left between them. The CDR3 loop spans 12 amino acids. CDR1 is ENHRY, CDR2 SYGVKD, per germline. The CDR3 region is CAISGEGSEQFF. As DNA, the CDR3 is TGTGCCATCAGTGGCGAGGGGAGTGAGCAGTTCTTC.

J is TRBJ1-6 and V is TRBV25-1, with 11 bases aligning to TRBD1. The germline V gene has CDR1 MGHDK and CDR2 SYGVNS. The CDR3 contains 16 residues. After removal of 3 bases from V and 5 bases from J, the junction contained 3 bases not matched to a gene. CDR3 protein: CASSDRTGGHNSPLHF. The CDR3 coding sequence is TGTGCCAGCAGTGACCGGACAGGGGGCCATAATTCACCCCTCCACTTT.

The chain has TRBV29-1 and TRBJ1-2; D is possibly TRBD1 (5 bases). Trimming took off 8 bases at V and 2 bases at J, with 15 bases between the two ends. This CDR3 has 13 residues. Germline V CDR1 and CDR2: SQVTM, ANQGSEA. CDR3 DNA sequence: TGCAGCACTCAGGGAGGCGCGAACTATGGCTACACCTTC. Amino acid sequence: CSTQGGANYGYTF. Using reference TRBV29-1 and TRBJ1-2 for the parts outside the CDR3, the full variable domain is SAVISQKPSRDICQRGTSLTIQCQVDSQVTMMFWYRQQPGQSLTLIATANQGSEATYESGFVIDKFPISRPNLTFSTLTVSNMSPEDSSIYLCSTQGGANYGYTFGSGTRLTVV.

This clonotype has just a few counts. The genes are TRBV24-1 and TRBJ2-5, with D maybe TRBD1 (6 bases). The CDR3 sequence is 16 residues long. V dropped 1 base and J dropped 2 bases, with 13 bases sitting between them. Germline CDR1 and CDR2: KGHDR and SFDVKD. CDR3 in amino acids: CATSDFRNGQQETQYF. The CDR3 DNA is TGTGCCACCAGTGATTTCCGTAACGGACAGCAAGAGACCCAGTACTTC.

A few counts support this clonotype. The V gene is TRBV20-1, the J gene TRBJ2-3; D not resolved. The germline CDR1 and CDR2 sequences are DFQATT and SNEGSKA (reference sequence). There are 12 residues in the CDR3. Trimming took 1 base from V and 3 from J, leaving 5 bases between them. CDR3 DNA sequence: TGCAGTGCTAGAGGCCAGACAGATACGCAGTATTTT. It translates to CSARGQTDTQYF.

The genes are TRBV20-1 and TRBJ2-5, with 11 bases aligning to TRBD1. The assigned J gene may be wrong: the sequence end matches TRBJ2-7 better. This CDR3 has 17 amino acids. Germline values: CDR1 DFQATT, CDR2 SNEGSKA (reference sequence). The DNA of the CDR3 is TGCAGTGCTAGAGATACCGGGACAGGGGGTGGATCCTACGAGCAGTACTTC. As protein: CSARDTGTGGGSYEQYF.